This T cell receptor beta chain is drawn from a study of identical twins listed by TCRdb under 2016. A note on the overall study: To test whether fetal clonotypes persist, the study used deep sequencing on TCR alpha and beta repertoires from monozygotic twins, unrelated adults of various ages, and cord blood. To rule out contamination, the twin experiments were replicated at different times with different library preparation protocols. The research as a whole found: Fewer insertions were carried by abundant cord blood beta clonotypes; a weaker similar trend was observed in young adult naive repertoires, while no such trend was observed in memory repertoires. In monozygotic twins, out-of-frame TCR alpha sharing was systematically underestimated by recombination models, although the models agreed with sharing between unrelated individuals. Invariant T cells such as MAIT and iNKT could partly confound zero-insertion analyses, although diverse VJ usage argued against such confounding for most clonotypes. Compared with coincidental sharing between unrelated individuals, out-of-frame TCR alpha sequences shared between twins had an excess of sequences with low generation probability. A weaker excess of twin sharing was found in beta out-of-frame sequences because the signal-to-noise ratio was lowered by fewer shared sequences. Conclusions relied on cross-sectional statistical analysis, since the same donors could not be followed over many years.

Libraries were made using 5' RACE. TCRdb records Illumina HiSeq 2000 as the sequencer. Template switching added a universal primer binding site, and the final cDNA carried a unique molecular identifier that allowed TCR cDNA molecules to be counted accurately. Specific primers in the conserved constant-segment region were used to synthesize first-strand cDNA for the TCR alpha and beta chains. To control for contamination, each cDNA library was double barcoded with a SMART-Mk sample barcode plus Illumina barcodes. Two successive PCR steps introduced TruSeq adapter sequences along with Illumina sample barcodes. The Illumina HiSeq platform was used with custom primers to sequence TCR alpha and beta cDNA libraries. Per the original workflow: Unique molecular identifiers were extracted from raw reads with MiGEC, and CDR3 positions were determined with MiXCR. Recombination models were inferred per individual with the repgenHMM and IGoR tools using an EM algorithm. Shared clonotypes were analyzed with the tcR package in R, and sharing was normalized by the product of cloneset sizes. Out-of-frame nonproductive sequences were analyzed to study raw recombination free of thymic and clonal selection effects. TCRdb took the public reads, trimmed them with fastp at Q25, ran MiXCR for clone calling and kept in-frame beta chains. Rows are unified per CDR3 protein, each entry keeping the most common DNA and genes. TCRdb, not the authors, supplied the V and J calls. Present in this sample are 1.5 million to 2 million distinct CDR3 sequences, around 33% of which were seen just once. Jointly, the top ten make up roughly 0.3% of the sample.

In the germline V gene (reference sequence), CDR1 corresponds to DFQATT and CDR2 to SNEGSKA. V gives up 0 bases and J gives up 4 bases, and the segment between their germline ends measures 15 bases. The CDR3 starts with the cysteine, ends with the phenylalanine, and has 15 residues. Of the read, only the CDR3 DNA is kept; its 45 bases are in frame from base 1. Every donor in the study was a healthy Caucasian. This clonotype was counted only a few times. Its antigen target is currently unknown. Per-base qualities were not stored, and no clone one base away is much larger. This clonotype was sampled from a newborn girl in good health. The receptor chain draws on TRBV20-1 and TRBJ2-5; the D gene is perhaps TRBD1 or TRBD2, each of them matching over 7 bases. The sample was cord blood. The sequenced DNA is TGCAGTGCTAGAGATCAGGGGGGGCAGATAGAGACCCAGTACTTC. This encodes CSARDQGGQIETQYF.